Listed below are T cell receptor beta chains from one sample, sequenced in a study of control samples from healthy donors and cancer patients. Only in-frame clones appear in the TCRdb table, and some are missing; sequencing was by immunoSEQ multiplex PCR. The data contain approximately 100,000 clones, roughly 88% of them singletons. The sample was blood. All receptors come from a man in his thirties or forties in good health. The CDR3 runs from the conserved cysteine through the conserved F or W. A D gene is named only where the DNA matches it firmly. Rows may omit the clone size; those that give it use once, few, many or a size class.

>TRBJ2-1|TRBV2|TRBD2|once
CASSERLAVTDEQFF
TGTGCCAGCAGTGAGCGCCTAGCGGTAACCGATGAGCAGTTCTTC
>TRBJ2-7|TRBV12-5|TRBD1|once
CASGRDRVGYEQYF
TGTGCTAGTGGTCGGGACAGGGTAGGGTACGAGCAGTACTTC
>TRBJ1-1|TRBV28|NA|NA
CASSFQGSNTEAFF
TGTGCCAGCAGTTTCCAGGGGAGCAACACTGAAGCTTTCTTT
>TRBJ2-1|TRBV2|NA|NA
CAADGQSSSSYNEQFF
TGCGCCGCAGACGGGCAGTCTTCTAGCTCCTACAATGAGCAGTTCTTC
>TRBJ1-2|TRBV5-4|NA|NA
CASTVGAGYTF
TGTGCCAGCACCGTCGGGGCTGGCTACACCTTC
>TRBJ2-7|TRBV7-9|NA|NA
CASSPSWGAYEQYF
TGTGCCAGCAGCCCTAGTTGGGGGGCCTACGAGCAGTACTTC
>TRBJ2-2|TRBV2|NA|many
CASSDGSVAPGELFF
TGTGCCAGCAGTGACGGGTCGGTAGCCCCCGGGGAGCTGTTTTTT
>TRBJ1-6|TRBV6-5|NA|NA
CASTESGFGNSPLHF
TGTGCCAGCACCGAATCGGGGTTCGGGAATTCACCCCTCCACTTT
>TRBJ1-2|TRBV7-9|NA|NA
CASSLNQQGWYYGYTF
TGTGCCAGCAGCCTTAACCAACAGGGATGGTACTATGGCTACACCTTC
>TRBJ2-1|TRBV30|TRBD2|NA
CAWSVGTSGDNEQFF
TGTGCCTGGAGTGTAGGGACTAGCGGAGACAATGAGCAGTTCTTC
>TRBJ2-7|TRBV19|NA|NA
CASSWGNFYEQYF
TGTGCCAGTAGTTGGGGTAACTTCTACGAGCAGTACTTC
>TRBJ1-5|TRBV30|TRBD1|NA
CAWSGQGANQPQHF
TGTGCCTGGAGTGGGCAGGGGGCTAATCAGCCCCAGCATTTT
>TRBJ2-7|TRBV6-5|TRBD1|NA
CASTRDRGFFEQYF
TGTGCCAGCACCCGGGACAGGGGGTTCTTCGAGCAGTACTTC
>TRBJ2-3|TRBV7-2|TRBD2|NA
CASSGTGTSADTQYF
TGTGCCAGCAGCGGAACCGGGACTAGCGCAGATACGCAGTATTTT
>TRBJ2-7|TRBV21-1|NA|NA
CASSKQGARLNEQYF
TGTGCCAGCAGCAAACAGGGCGCGCGTCTGAACGAGCAGTACTTC
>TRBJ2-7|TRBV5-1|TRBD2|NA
CASSLGLAGGGADEQYF
TGCGCCAGCAGCTTGGGACTAGCGGGAGGGGGGGCGGACGAGCAGTACTTC
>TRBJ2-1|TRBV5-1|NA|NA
CASSLVYPGQINNEQFF
TGCGCCAGCAGCTTGGTCTACCCCGGACAGATAAACAATGAGCAGTTCTTC
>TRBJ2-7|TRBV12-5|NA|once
CASGSPHQTAPYEQYF
TGTGCTAGTGGTTCCCCACATCAGACAGCCCCCTACGAGCAGTACTTC
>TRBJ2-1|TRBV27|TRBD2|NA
CASSSPLRLAGDYNEQFF
TGTGCCAGCAGTTCGCCACTTCGACTAGCGGGAGATTACAATGAGCAGTTCTTC
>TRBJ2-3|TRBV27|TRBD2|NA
CASSLLKTSGGTDTQYF
TGTGCCAGCAGTTTACTTAAGACTAGCGGGGGAACAGATACGCAGTATTTT
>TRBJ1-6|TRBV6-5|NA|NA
CASEIFSDNSPLHF
TGTGCCAGCGAGATCTTTTCGGATAATTCACCCCTCCACTTT
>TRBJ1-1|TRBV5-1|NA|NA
CASSYPEPNTEAFF
TGCGCCAGCAGCTACCCCGAGCCCAACACTGAAGCTTTCTTT
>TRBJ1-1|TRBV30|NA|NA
CAWSRLEGKAEAFF
TGTGCCTGGAGCCGTCTGGAGGGCAAGGCTGAAGCTTTCTTT
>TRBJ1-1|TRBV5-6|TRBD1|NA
CASSRRTGGAEAFF
TGTGCCAGCAGCCGCCGGACAGGGGGGGCTGAAGCTTTCTTT
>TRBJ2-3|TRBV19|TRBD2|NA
CASRKVAGRVTDTQYF
TGTGCCAGTAGGAAGGTAGCGGGAAGGGTCACAGATACGCAGTATTTT
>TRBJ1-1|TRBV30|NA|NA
CAWSVQVNTEAFF
TGTGCCTGGAGTGTACAGGTGAACACTGAAGCTTTCTTT
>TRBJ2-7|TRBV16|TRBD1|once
CASSHRDSISYEQYF
TGTGCCAGCAGCCACCGGGACAGTATCTCCTACGAGCAGTACTTC
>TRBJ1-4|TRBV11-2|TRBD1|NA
CASSLGFLGTANEKLFF
TGTGCCAGCAGCTTAGGTTTTTTGGGGACAGCTAATGAAAAACTGTTTTTT
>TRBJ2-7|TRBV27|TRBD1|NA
CASSLGQADEQYF
TGTGCCAGCAGTTTGGGACAGGCCGACGAGCAGTACTTC
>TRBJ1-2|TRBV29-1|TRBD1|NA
CSVEDGAGGLVGYTF
TGCAGCGTTGAAGATGGGGCAGGGGGCCTGGTTGGCTACACCTTC
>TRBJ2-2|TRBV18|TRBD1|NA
CASVRGTENTGELFF
TGTGCCAGCGTCAGGGGGACAGAGAACACCGGGGAGCTGTTTTTT
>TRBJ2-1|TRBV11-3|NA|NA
CASSTGHQWGNSEQFF
TGTGCCAGCAGCACGGGACATCAATGGGGCAATAGTGAGCAGTTCTTC
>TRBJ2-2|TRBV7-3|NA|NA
CASSTMLTSQNTGELFF
TGTGCCAGCAGCACCATGCTTACCTCGCAGAACACCGGGGAGCTGTTTTTT
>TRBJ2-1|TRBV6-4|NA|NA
CASSAERTAYNEQFF
TGTGCCAGCAGTGCGGAAAGGACAGCCTACAATGAGCAGTTCTTC
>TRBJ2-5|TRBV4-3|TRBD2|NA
CASSRSSSGQETQYF
TGCGCCAGCAGCCGGTCCTCTAGCGGCCAAGAGACCCAGTACTTC
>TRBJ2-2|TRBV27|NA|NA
CASRLPGGELFF
TGTGCCAGCAGACTCCCGGGGGGGGAGCTGTTTTTT
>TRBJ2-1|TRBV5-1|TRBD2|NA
CASRLAGVPEQFF
TGCGCCAGCAGGCTAGCGGGAGTTCCTGAGCAGTTCTTC
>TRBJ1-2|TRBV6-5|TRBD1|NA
CASSPGTASIYGYTF
TGTGCCAGCAGCCCCGGGACAGCATCAATCTATGGCTACACCTTC
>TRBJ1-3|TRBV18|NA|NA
CASSASGNTIYF
TGTGCCAGCTCAGCCTCAGGAAACACCATATATTTT
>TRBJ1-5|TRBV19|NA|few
CASNEDSFNQPQHF
TGTGCCAGTAACGAAGACAGTTTCAATCAGCCCCAGCATTTT
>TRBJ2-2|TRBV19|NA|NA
CASSLRWGDTGELFF
TGTGCCAGTAGTCTCCGGTGGGGCGACACCGGGGAGCTGTTTTTT
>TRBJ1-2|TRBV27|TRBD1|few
CASSLLAGGNYGYTF
TGTGCCAGCAGTTTATTGGCAGGGGGTAACTATGGCTACACCTTC
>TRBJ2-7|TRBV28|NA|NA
CASSWTVPYEQYF
TGTGCCAGCAGCTGGACAGTACCCTACGAGCAGTACTTC
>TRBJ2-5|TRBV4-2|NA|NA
CASSQAGVMRETQYF
TGTGCCAGCAGCCAAGCAGGGGTGATGCGGGAGACCCAGTACTTC
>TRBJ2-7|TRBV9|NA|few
CASSVSYSYEQYF
TGTGCCAGCAGCGTATCCTACAGCTACGAGCAGTACTTC
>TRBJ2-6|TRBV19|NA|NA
CASSTQRQVAGANVLTF
TGTGCCAGTAGTACGCAGCGACAGGTCGCTGGGGCCAACGTCCTGACTTTC
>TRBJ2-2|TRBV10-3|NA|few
CAISESLAATNTGELFF
TGTGCCATCAGTGAGTCGTTAGCGGCCACGAACACCGGGGAGCTGTTTTTT
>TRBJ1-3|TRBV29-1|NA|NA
CSVDRGDRYIF
TGCAGCGTCGATAGGGGGGACCGTTACATCTTT
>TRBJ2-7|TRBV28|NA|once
CASSTPGQAYEQYF
TGTGCCAGCAGCACCCCGGGACAAGCCTACGAGCAGTACTTC
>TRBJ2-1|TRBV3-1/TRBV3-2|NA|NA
CASSVANLEQFF
TGTGCCAGCAGCGTCGCGAACCTTGAGCAGTTCTTC
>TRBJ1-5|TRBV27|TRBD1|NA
CASSIQGAGQPQHF
TGTGCCAGCAGTATACAGGGGGCAGGGCAGCCCCAGCATTTT
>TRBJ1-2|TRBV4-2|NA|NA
CASSQEGGYTF
TGTGCCAGCAGCCAAGAGGGGGGCTACACCTTC
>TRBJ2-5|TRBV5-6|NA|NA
CATSLWQAQETQYF
TGTGCCACCTCCTTGTGGCAGGCCCAAGAGACCCAGTACTTC
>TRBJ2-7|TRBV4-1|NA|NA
CASSQDSWKTGSLHGAPYEQYF
TGCGCCAGCAGCCAAGATTCGTGGAAAACGGGGTCCTTACACGGCGCCCCCTACGAGCAGTACTTC
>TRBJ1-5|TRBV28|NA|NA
CASSFSGAGSNQPQHF
TGTGCCAGCAGTTTCTCCGGGGCAGGCAGCAATCAGCCCCAGCATTTT
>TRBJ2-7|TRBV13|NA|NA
CASSFFSGELEQYF
TGTGCCAGCAGCTTTTTCTCGGGAGAGCTCGAGCAGTACTTC
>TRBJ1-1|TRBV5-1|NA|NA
CASSPSGNTEAFF
TGCGCCAGCAGCCCCTCTGGGAATACTGAAGCTTTCTTT
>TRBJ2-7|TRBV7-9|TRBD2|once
CASSLRRAGGVAYEQYF
TGTGCCAGCAGCTTAAGGCGCGCGGGAGGGGTGGCGTACGAGCAGTACTTC
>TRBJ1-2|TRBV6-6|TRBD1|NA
CASSSGQGLNYGYTF
TGTGCCAGCAGTTCTGGACAGGGCCTTAACTATGGCTACACCTTC